The 23 T cell receptor beta chains in this list originate from one sample, sequenced in a study of shared clonotypes between healthy human individuals. The assay was immunoSEQ multiplex PCR, and TCRdb's table has in-frame clones only and misses some. Of some 2.1 million clones in the sample, around 93% are singletons; the top ten hold 1.5% to 2%. Naive CD8 cells comprised CD45RO-negative, CCR7-positively selected cells, excluding terminally differentiated effector memory CD45RA+ cells. The material sequenced was naive CD8+ T cells from PBMCs. The receptor set was obtained from a young man in good health. Some clones in this sample may be carry-over from other donors' samples.

For this clone: Other DNA sequences in this specimen translate into the identical CDR3. The J gene is TRBJ1-1, the V gene TRBV5-1, with TRBD1 as a possible D gene (6 bases). Germline V CDR1 and CDR2: SGHRS, YFSETQ. This CDR3 has 12 amino acids. The germline V and J ends were trimmed by 5 bases and 7 bases, with 12 bases remaining between them. The CDR3 loop is CASSPGGGEAFF. The DNA for the CDR3 is TGCGCCAGCAGTCCCGGAGGGGGTGAAGCTTTCTTT.

With respect to this clone: The same CDR3 is also encoded by other DNA sequences in this sample. This chain joins TRBV19 and TRBJ1-2, with 10 bases that match TRBD1. The V segment lost 3 bases and the J segment 6 bases; nucleotides outside the gene matches: 1. The V gene's germline CDR1 is LNHDA and CDR2 SQIVND (reference sequence). This CDR3 comprises 13 residues. CDR3 amino acids: CASSIGTGDGYTF. Here the CDR3 DNA reads TGTGCCAGTAGTATCGGGACAGGGGATGGCTACACCTTC.

V is TRBV10-3 and J is TRBJ2-6, with TRBD1 matching 7 bases. Trimming cost V 10 bases and J 4 bases; bases outside gene matches: 10. Per the germline V gene, CDR1 is ENHRY and CDR2 is SYGVKD. This CDR3 contains 15 residues. The CDR3 DNA reads TGTGCCACAGAGGGGGCAAGGTCCGGGGCCAACGTCCTGACTTTC. Encoded protein: CATEGARSGANVLTF.

V is TRBV2 and J is TRBJ1-1, with D perhaps matching TRBD1 (5 bases). Per germline, CDR1 SNHLY and CDR2 FYNNEI. The CDR3 covers 15 residues. V lost 7 bases and J lost 4, with 19 bases in between. CDR3 region: CASKEGVGGSTEAFF. CDR3 nucleotide sequence: TGTGCCAGCAAGGAAGGGGTCGGGGGGAGCACTGAAGCTTTCTTT.

The CDR3 bases are TGTGCCAGCAGCCAAGTGGAATACATTGGGGAGAACACTGAAGCTTTCTTT. This gives the protein CASSQVEYIGENTEAFF. This rearrangement joins TRBV4-2 to TRBJ1-1, with D unclear. Germline V CDR1 and CDR2: LGHNA, YNFKEQ. This CDR3 has 17 amino acids. Trimming left V 1 base short and J 1 base short, with 16 bases between.

The chain employs TRBV7-9 and TRBJ2-3; 11 bases align to TRBD2. The ends lost 5 bases at V and 2 bases at J; junction bases unmatched: 9. This CDR3 has 17 residues. CDR1 and CDR2 (germline): SEHNR, FQNEAQ (reference sequence). For the CDR3, the DNA is TGTGCCAGCAGCCCGCGCCCGACTAGCGGGAACACAGATACGCAGTATTTT. Translated: CASSPRPTSGNTDTQYF.

This rearrangement joins TRBV9 to TRBJ2-1; the match to TRBD2 covers 14 bases. Germline V CDR1 and CDR2: SGDLS, YYNGEE. V lost 4 bases to trimming and J lost 3 bases; unmatched junction nucleotides: 15. This CDR3 spans 20 amino acids. This chain's CDR3 is CASSSRASGLAGVDYNEQFF. In nucleotides, the CDR3 is TGTGCCAGCAGCTCGAGAGCTTCGGGACTAGCGGGAGTGGACTACAATGAGCAGTTCTTC.

This sequence joins TRBV28 and TRBJ1-1, with D tentatively TRBD1 (5 bases). Trimming removed 8 bases at V and 3 bases at J, with 25 bases between. The CDR3 runs 17 residues. Germline V gene data show CDR1 as MDHEN and CDR2 as SYDVKM. The DNA for the CDR3 is TGTGCCAGCGGCCTCCAACGGACACTGCAGAGGGACACTGAAGCTTTCTTT. Amino acid sequence: CASGLQRTLQRDTEAFF.

J is TRBJ2-5 and V is TRBV29-1; D remains ambiguous. Germline V lookup: CDR1 SQVTM, CDR2 ANQGSEA. The CDR3 loop spans 15 amino acids. The germline V and J ends were trimmed by 4 bases and 4 bases, with 19 bases remaining between them. CDR3 region: CSVGPFAVGLETQYF. Written as DNA, the CDR3 is TGCAGCGTTGGCCCCTTTGCGGTCGGATTAGAGACCCAGTACTTC.

Note on this clone: In the same sample, other DNA sequences code for this CDR3. The chain couples TRBV5-4 to TRBJ1-1; 9 bases are a match to TRBD1. Germline CDR1 is SGHNT and CDR2 is YYREEE (reference sequence). The junction had 0 bases not matched to a gene; V was cut back by 1 base and J by 2 bases. This CDR3 has 14 residues. Here the CDR3 DNA reads TGTGCCAGCAGCTTGACAGGGGGCAACACTGAAGCTTTCTTT. Its protein is CASSLTGGNTEAFF.

This chain links TRBV14 with TRBJ1-2; a possible D gene is TRBD1 (5 bases). The CDR3 is made up of 16 amino acids. The germline gives CDR1 SGHDN, CDR2 FVKESK. V was trimmed by 4 bases and J by 3 bases, leaving 18 bases between them. CDR3: CASSPRPWDGHYGYTF. DNA of the CDR3: TGTGCCAGCAGCCCCCGTCCTTGGGACGGTCACTATGGCTACACCTTC.

The chain uses TRBV6-6 and TRBJ2-7; D unclear. Trimming shortened V by 2 bases and J by 4 bases, and 12 bases separated the two germline ends. The germline CDR1 and CDR2 sequences are MNHNY and SVGAGI (reference sequence). The CDR3 extends over 14 amino acids. In DNA form, the CDR3 reads TGTGCCAGCAGTTACCAACAGATTCTATACGAGCAGTACTTC. Translated, it gives CASSYQQILYEQYF.

The chain combines TRBV6-1 with TRBJ1-3; TRBD1 is a possible D gene (6 bases). Per the germline V gene, CDR1 is MNHNS and CDR2 is SASEGT. This CDR3 is built from 15 residues. V lost 7 bases and J lost 2, with 15 bases in between. Here the CDR3 reads CASILGGLPGNTIYF. CDR3 nucleotide sequence: TGTGCCAGCATTTTAGGGGGTCTTCCTGGAAACACCATATATTTT.

The V gene is TRBV27, the J gene TRBJ2-7, with a tentative D call TRBD1 (5 bases). CDR3 length: 12 residues. CDR1 and CDR2 from the germline V gene are MNHEY and SMNVEV (reference sequence). Trimming removed 5 bases from V and 4 bases from J, with 9 bases in between. CDR3 region: CASSTGGYEQYF. The CDR3 DNA reads TGTGCCAGCAGTACAGGCGGTTACGAGCAGTACTTC.

In regard to this clone: The same CDR3 can be traced to other DNA sequences in this sample. This rearrangement joins TRBV5-6 to TRBJ1-1; D is uncertain. CDR3 length: 14 amino acids. Germline values: CDR1 SGHDT, CDR2 YYEEEE. V shed 0 bases and J shed 0 bases, with 6 bases lying between them. The CDR3 sequence is CASSLDLMNTEAFF. In DNA form, the CDR3 reads TGTGCCAGCAGCTTGGACCTAATGAACACTGAAGCTTTCTTT. Filled out from reference TRBV5-6 and TRBJ1-1, the complete variable domain reads DAGVTQSPTHLIKTRGQQVTLRCSPKSGHDTVSWYQQALGQGPQFIFQYYEEEERQRGNFPDRFSGHQFPNYSSELNVNALLLGDSALYLCASSLDLMNTEAFFGQGTRLTVV.

This clone was counted a few times. Other DNA sequences in this specimen translate into the identical CDR3. The genes are TRBV29-1 and TRBJ1-2; no firm D call. Trimming left V 8 bases short and J 8 bases short, with 6 bases between. The CDR3 spans 8 residues. Germline V gene lookup returns CDR1 SQVTM and CDR2 ANQGSEA. CDR3 coding DNA: TGCAGCCCTGACGGCTACACCTTC. It translates to CSPDGYTF.

The chain carries TRBV30 and TRBJ1-3; 11 bases fit TRBD1. With V trimmed by 4 bases and J by 2 bases, 1 base remained unmatched. CDR1 is GTSNPN and CDR2 is SVGIG in the germline V gene (reference sequence). CDR3 length equals 14 residues. The CDR3 DNA is TGTGCCTGGACGGGACAGGGGGCTGGAAACACCATATATTTT. It is translated as CAWTGQGAGNTIYF.

The chain is built from TRBV27 and TRBJ2-6, with D uncertain. Trimming removed 3 bases from V and 0 bases from J, with 15 bases in between. Germline V gives CDR1 MNHEY, CDR2 SMNVEV (reference sequence). CDR3 length: 18 residues. The CDR3 nucleotides are TGTGCCAGCAGTTTTTTAACAAACCCCATCTCTGGGGCCAACGTCCTGACTTTC. As protein: CASSFLTNPISGANVLTF.

The J gene is TRBJ2-2, the V gene TRBV14; 8 bases fit TRBD1. The CDR3 extends over 15 amino acids. Looked up from germline, CDR1 is SGHDN and CDR2 is FVKESK. V was clipped by 4 bases and J by 3 bases; unmatched bases: 4. Here the CDR3 reads CASSRSGGYTGELFF. Here the CDR3 DNA reads TGTGCCAGCAGCCGTTCAGGGGGCTACACCGGGGAGCTGTTTTTT.

The genes are TRBV6-5 and TRBJ2-7; no clear D gene. V was trimmed by 2 bases and J by 2 bases, leaving 10 bases between them. The CDR3 extends over 14 amino acids. CDR1 is MNHEY, CDR2 SVGAGI, per germline. The CDR3 sequence: CASSYNPETYEQYF. The CDR3, as DNA: TGTGCCAGCAGTTACAATCCTGAAACCTACGAGCAGTACTTC.

The chain is built from TRBV7-9 and TRBJ2-1; 13 bases align to TRBD2. Germline V lookup: CDR1 SEHNR, CDR2 FQNEAQ (reference sequence). V lost 0 bases and J lost 7; bases outside the gene matches: 9. CDR3 length: 18 amino acids. The CDR3, as DNA: TGTGCCAGCAGCTTAGCACTAGCGGGAGGGCCGGAGAGAAATGAGCAGTTCTTC. This gives the protein CASSLALAGGPERNEQFF.

The gene calls are TRBV15 and TRBJ1-5, with D uncertain. The CDR3 is made up of 15 amino acids. The V gene lost 0 bases and the J gene lost 7 bases, with 13 bases spanning the gap. Germline V gene sequence: CDR1 LNHNV, CDR2 YYDKDF (reference sequence). The CDR3 loop reads CATSRDPGGIQPQHF. The CDR3 coding sequence is TGTGCCACCAGCAGAGATCCAGGAGGGATACAGCCCCAGCATTTT.

The chain combines TRBV7-9 with TRBJ2-3; 9 nucleotides align to TRBD2. Trimming removed 0 bases from V and 3 bases from J; junction bases left unmatched: 7. From germline, CDR1 is SEHNR and CDR2 FQNEAQ (reference sequence). The CDR3 sequence is 17 residues long. The CDR3 DNA sequence: TGTGCCAGCAGCTTAGCTTGGGCGGGAGGGCCGACAGATACGCAGTATTTT. Translated: CASSLAWAGGPTDTQYF.